This paragraph reports one T cell receptor beta chain. The target antigen is unknown. V was shortened by 3 bases and J by 0 bases, with 4 bases between the two germline ends. From germline, CDR1 is GTSNPN and CDR2 SVGIG (reference sequence). This CDR3 is built from 12 residues. The data are from a study of identifying expanded T cells in peripheral blood. Study-level results: Clone count variance between roughly two-week samples rose with total template count. Over approximately two and four weeks, about 15 and 18 clones changed, versus roughly 1.1 between replicates.

Clones were sequenced by immunoSEQ multiplex PCR, and TCRdb holds only the in-frame ones, with some missing. The sample lists about 98,000 clones; about 87% were seen once. The V call is TRBV30, the J call TRBJ2-3; D uncertain. The TCR was taken from a person aged 18 to 69 in good health. The sequenced sample consisted of blood. The CDR3 loop is CAWSRSTDTQYF. The CDR3 bases are TGTGCCTGGAGCCGGAGCACAGATACGCAGTATTTT.